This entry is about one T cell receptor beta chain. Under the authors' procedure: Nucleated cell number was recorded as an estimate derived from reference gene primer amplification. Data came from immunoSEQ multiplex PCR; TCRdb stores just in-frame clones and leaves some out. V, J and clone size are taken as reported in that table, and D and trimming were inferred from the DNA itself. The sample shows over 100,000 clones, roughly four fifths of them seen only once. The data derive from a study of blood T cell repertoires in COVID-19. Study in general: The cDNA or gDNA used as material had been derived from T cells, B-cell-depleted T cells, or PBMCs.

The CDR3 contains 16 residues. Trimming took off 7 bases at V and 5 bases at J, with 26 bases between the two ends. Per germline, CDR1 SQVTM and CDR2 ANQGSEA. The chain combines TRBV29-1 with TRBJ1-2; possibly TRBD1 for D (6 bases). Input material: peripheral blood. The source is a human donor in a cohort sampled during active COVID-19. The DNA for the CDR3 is TGCAGCGCCCAGCCGGACAGCGTTCCTAGCGGTTATGGCTACACCTTC. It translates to CSAQPDSVPSGYGYTF.